This T cell receptor beta chain was found in a study of T cell repertoires in cytomegalovirus infection (dated by TCRdb to about 2019). General notes on the study: The HLA type of each donor mattered for the analysis, because public TCR beta signatures pointed to carriage of CMV infection along with the matching HLA type.

Note on this clonotype: Its antigen is unknown. Per-nucleotide qualities are absent, and no much larger clonotype sits a single base away.

The study at large found these results: The ex vivo response was dominated by HLA-C-restricted CMV-specific TCR beta clonotypes, and the single most frequent clonotype in two of eight donors was supplied by these HLA-C-restricted clonotypes. Cumulative frequency of public TCR beta family members discriminated carriers of CMV infection plus the relevant HLA type in this cohort and an independent approximately 350-donor cohort.

The CDR3 covers 15 residues, taking in both the cysteine and the phenylalanine. Left in the record is the CDR3 DNA by itself, 45 bases read in frame from the first base. V is reduced by 0 bases and J by 1 base, leaving a spacing of 6 bases between them. CDR1 and CDR2, per the germline V gene, are LGHNA and YNFKEQ. The sequencer was an Illumina HiSeq 1500. The public reads were reanalyzed by TCRdb: fastp trimming at Q25, MiXCR alignment, in-frame beta chains only. When rows share a CDR3 protein, they turn into one entry using the most common DNA and genes. The sample table holds about 310,000 distinct CDR3 sequences, of which roughly 15% were seen once. The ten largest account for around 12% of the sample.

The source of this sequence is a human donor in good health (CMV status not recorded). Some clones in this sample may be carry-over from other donors' samples. Sample: PBMCs. The chain was built from TRBV4-2 and TRBJ1-4, with the D gene not confidently named. The nucleotide sequence reads as follows: TGTGCCAGCAGCCAAGAGAAAGTAACTAATGAAAAACTGTTTTTT. The translation is CASSQEKVTNEKLFF.